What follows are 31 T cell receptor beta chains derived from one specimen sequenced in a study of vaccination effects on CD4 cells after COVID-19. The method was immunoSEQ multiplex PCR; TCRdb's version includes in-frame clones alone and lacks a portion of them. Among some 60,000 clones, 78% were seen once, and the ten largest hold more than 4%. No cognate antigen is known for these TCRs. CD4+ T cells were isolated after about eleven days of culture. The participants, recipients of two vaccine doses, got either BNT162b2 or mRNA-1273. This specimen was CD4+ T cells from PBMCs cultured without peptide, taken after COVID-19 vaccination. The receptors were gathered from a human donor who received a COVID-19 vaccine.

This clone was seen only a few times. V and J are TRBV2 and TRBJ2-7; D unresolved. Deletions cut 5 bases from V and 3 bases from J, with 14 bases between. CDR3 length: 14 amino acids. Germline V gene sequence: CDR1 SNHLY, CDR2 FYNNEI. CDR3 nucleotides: TGTGCCAGCAGTCCCCGCGCAGGTATCTACGAGCAGTACTTC. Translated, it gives CASSPRAGIYEQYF.

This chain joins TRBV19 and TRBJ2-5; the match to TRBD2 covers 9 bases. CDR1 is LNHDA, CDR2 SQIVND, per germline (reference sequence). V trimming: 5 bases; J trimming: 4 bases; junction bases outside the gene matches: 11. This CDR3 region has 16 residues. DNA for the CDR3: TGTGCCAGTAGTTGGGCGGGGGGGCGTGGAGGAGAGACCCAGTACTTC. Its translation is CASSWAGGRGGETQYF.

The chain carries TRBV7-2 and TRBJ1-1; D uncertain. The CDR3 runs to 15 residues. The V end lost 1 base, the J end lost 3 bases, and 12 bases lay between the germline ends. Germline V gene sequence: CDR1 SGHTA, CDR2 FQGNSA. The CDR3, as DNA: TGTGCCAGCAGCTTAGTAGCAGGTTCGTACACTGAAGCTTTCTTT. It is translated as CASSLVAGSYTEAFF. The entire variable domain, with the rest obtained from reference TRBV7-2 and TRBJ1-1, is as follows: GAGVSQSPSNKVTEKGKDVELRCDPISGHTALYWYRQSLGQGLEFLIYFQGNSAPDKSGLPSDRFSAERTGGSVSTLTIQRTQQEDSAVYLCASSLVAGSYTEAFFGQGTRLTVV.

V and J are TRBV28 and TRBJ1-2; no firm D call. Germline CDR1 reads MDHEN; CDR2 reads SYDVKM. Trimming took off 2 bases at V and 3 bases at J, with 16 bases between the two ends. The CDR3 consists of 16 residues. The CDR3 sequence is CASSLRFPKGDYGYTF. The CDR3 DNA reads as TGTGCCAGCAGTTTACGGTTCCCGAAGGGAGACTATGGCTACACCTTC.

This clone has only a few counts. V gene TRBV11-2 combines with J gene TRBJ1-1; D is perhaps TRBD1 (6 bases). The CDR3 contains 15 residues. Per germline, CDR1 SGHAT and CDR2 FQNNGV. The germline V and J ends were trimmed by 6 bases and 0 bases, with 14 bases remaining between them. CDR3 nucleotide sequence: TGTGCCAGCAGGCGTCCGGGGGGCATGAACACTGAAGCTTTCTTT. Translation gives CASRRPGGMNTEAFF.

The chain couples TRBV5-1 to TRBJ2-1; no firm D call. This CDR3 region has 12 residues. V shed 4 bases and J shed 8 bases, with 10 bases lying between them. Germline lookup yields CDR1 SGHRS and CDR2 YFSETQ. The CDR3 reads CASSDSPDEQFF. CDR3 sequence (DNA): TGCGCCAGCAGCGACTCCCCCGATGAGCAGTTCTTC.

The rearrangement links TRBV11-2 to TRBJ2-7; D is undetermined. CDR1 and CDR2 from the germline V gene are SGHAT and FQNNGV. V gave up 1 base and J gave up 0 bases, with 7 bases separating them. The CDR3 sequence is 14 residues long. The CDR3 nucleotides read TGTGCCAGCAGCTTAGGACGGTACTCCTACGAGCAGTACTTC. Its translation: CASSLGRYSYEQYF.

The CDR3 coding sequence is TGTGCCAGCTCATTGACAGAAGCGGGACAAGAGACCCAGTACTTC. Amino acids: CASSLTEAGQETQYF. The chain is built from TRBV18 and TRBJ2-5, with TRBD2 matching 7 bases. The CDR3 totals 15 residues. The V segment lost 5 bases and the J segment 2 bases; nucleotides outside the gene matches: 8. The germline V gene has CDR1 KGHSH and CDR2 LQKENI.

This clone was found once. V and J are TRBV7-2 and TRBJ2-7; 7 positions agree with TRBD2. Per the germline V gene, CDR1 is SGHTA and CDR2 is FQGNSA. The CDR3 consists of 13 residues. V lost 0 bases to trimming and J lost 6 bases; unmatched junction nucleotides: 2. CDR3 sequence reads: CASSLAGGSEQYF. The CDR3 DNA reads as TGTGCCAGCAGCTTAGCGGGAGGGTCCGAGCAGTACTTC.

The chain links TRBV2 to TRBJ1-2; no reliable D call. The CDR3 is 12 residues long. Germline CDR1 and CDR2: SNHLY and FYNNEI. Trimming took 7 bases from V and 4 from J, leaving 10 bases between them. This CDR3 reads CASTEVSYGYTF. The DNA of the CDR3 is TGTGCCAGCACAGAAGTGAGCTATGGCTACACCTTC.

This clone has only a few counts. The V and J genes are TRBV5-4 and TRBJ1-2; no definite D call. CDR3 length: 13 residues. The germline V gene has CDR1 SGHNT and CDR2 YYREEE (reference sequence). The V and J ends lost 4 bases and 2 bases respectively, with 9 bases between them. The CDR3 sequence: CASSGVLNYGYTF. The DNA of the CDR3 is TGTGCCAGCAGCGGGGTCCTAAACTATGGCTACACCTTC.

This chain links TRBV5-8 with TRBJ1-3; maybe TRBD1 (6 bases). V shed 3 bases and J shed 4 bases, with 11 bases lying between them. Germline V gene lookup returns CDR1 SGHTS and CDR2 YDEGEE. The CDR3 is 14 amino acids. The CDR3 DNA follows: TGTGCCAGCAGCTCCCGTGACAGGGGAAACACCATATATTTT. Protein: CASSSRDRGNTIYF.

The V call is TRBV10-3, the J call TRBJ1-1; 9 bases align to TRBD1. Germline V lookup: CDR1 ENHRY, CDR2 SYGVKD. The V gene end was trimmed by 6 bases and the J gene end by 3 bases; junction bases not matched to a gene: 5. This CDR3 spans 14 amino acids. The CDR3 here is CAIRGTGRDTEAFF. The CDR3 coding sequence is TGTGCCATCAGGGGGACAGGGAGGGACACTGAAGCTTTCTTT.

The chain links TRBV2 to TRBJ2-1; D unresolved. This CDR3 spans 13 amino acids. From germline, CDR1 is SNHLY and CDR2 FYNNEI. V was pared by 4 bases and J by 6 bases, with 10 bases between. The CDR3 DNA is TGTGCCAGCAGTGGGAGAGTCAGCAATGAGCAGTTCTTC. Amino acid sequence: CASSGRVSNEQFF.

CDR3 DNA: TGTGCCAGCAGTTACAGGCAGGGAAGGGGTAGCAATCAGCCCCAGCATTTT. Protein: CASSYRQGRGSNQPQHF. The J gene is TRBJ1-5, the V gene TRBV6-2 or TRBV6-3; D is perhaps TRBD1 (5 bases). The CDR3 extends over 17 amino acids. V was cut by 2 bases and J by 0 bases, with 14 bases left in between. Germline CDR1 MNHEY, CDR2 SVGEGT.

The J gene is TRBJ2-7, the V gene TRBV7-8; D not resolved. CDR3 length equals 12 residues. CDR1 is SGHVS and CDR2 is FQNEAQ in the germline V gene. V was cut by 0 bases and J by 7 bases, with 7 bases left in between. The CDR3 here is CASSLAIAEQYF. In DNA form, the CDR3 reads TGTGCCAGCAGCTTAGCGATCGCGGAGCAGTACTTC.

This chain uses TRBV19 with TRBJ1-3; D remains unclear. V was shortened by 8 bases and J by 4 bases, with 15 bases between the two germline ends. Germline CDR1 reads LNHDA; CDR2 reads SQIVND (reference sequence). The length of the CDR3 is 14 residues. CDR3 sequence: CASGDAGFGNTIYF. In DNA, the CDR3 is TGTGCCAGTGGTGACGCGGGCTTCGGAAACACCATATATTTT.

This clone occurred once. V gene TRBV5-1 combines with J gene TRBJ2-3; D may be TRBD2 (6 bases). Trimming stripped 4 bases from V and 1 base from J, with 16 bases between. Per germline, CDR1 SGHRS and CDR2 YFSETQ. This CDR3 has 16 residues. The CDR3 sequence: CASSRPSGEGTDTQYF. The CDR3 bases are TGCGCCAGCAGCAGGCCCTCCGGGGAGGGCACAGATACGCAGTATTTT.

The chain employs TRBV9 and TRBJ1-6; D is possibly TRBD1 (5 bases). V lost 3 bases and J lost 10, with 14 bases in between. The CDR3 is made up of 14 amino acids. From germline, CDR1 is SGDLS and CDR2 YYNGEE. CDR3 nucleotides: TGTGCCAGCAGCGCCTGGCGGGGGAAATCACCCCTCCACTTT. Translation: CASSAWRGKSPLHF.

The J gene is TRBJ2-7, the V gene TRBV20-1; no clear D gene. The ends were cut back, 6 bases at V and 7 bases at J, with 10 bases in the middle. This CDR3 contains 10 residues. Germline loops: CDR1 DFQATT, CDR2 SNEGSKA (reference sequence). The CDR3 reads CSAGRSEQYF. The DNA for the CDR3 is TGCAGTGCAGGCCGCTCGGAGCAGTACTTC.

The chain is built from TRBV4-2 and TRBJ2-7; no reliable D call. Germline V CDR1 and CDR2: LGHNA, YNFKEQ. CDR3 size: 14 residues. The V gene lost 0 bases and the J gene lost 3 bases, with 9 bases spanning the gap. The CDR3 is CASSQDALGYEQYF. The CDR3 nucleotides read TGTGCCAGCAGCCAAGATGCCCTGGGCTACGAGCAGTACTTC.

The CDR3 nucleotides are TGTGCCAGCACCCCGGGACAGGGGAGGTCGAGCAATCAGCCCCAGCATTTT. This codes for CASTPGQGRSSNQPQHF. This chain links TRBV28 with TRBJ1-5; 10 nucleotides line up with TRBD1. The trim removed 7 bases at V and 1 base at J, leaving 10 bases unmatched. In germline, CDR1 is MDHEN, CDR2 SYDVKM. The CDR3 extends over 17 amino acids.

CDR3 DNA: TGTGCCAGCAGCCTGAGGGCGGGAAAAAACACCGGGGAGCTGTTTTTT. It codes for CASSLRAGKNTGELFF. The chain is built from TRBV5-6 and TRBJ2-2; TRBD2 is a possible D gene (6 bases). V was trimmed by 4 bases and J by 2 bases, leaving 15 bases between them. CDR1 is SGHDT and CDR2 is YYEEEE in the germline V gene. CDR3 size: 16 residues.

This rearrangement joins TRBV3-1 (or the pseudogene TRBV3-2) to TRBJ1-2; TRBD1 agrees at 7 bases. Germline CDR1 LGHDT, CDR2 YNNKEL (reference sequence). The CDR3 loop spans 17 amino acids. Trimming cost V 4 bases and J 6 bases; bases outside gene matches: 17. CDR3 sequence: CASSRWTGPIHLDGYTF. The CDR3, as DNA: TGTGCCAGCAGCCGATGGACAGGACCTATTCATCTAGATGGCTACACCTTC.

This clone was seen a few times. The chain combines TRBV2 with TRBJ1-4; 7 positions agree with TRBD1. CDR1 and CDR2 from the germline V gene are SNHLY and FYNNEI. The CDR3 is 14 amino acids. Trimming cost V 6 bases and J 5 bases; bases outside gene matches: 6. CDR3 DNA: TGTGCCAGCAGGGAGACAGGGATGAATGAAAAACTGTTTTTT. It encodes CASRETGMNEKLFF. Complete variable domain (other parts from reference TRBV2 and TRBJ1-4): EPEVTQTPSHQVTQMGQEVILRCVPISNHLYFYWYRQILGQKVEFLVSFYNNEISEKSEIFDDQFSVERPDGSNFTLKIRSTKLEDSAMYFCASRETGMNEKLFFGSGTQLSVL.

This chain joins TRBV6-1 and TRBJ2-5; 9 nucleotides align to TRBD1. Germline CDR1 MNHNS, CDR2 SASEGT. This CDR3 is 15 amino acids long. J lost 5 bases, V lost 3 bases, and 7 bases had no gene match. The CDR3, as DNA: TGTGCCAGCAGTGAGCCGGGACAGGGAAGGGAGACCCAGTACTTC. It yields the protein CASSEPGQGRETQYF.

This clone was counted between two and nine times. Here the CDR3 reads CASSSGRKTGYTF. Written as DNA, the CDR3 is TGCGCCAGCAGCTCCGGACGGAAAACTGGCTACACCTTC. This chain connects TRBV5-1 to TRBJ1-2; D is unresolved. CDR3 length: 13 amino acids. Trimming stripped 3 bases from V and 7 bases from J, with 13 bases between. Germline values: CDR1 SGHRS, CDR2 YFSETQ.

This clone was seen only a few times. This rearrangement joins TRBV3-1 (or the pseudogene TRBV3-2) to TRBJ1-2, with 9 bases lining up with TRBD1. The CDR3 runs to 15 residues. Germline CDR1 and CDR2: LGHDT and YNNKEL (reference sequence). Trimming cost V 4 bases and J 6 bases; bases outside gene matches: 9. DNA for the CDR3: TGTGCCAGCAGCCCTCGGGACAGGGAGGCACATGGCTACACCTTC. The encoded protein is CASSPRDREAHGYTF.

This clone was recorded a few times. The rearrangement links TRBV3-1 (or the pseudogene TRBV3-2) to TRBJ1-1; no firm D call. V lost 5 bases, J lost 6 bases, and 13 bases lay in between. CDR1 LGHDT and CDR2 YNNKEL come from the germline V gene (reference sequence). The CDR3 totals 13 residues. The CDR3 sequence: CASSSRIPAEAFF. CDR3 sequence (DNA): TGTGCCAGCAGCTCCCGGATCCCGGCTGAAGCTTTCTTT.

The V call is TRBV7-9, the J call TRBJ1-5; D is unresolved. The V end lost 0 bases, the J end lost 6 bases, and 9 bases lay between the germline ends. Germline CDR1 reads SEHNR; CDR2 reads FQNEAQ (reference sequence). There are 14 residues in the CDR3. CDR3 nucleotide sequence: TGTGCCAGCAGCTTAGCGGGAATCGGTCAGCCCCAGCATTTT. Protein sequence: CASSLAGIGQPQHF.

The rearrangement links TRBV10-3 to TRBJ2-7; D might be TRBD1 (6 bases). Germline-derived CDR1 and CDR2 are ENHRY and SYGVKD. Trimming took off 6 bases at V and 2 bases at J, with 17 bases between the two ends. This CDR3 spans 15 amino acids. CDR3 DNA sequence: TGTGCCATCAGCCCGAGGACAGTCCTGGCCTACGAGCAGTACTTC. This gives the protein CAISPRTVLAYEQYF.